A single sample is the source of the 27 T cell receptor beta chains below, sequenced in a study of CD8+ T cells in alopecia areata. Once RNA had been extracted, it was reverse transcribed into cDNA to act as the sequencing template. This table comes from immunoSEQ multiplex PCR, and its TCRdb copy is limited to in-frame clones, with some not included. The sample contains 2,500 to 4,000 clones, none occurring once; roughly 43% lies in the top ten. Sequenced: lesional skin. These receptors were obtained from a C3H/HeJ mouse with alopecia areata. The strain's MHC haplotype is H2-k.

This clone ranks as medium-sized. Mouse gene names and germline throughout. The read ends 4 residues shy of where the CDR3 ends; the end is completed using the germline J gene. The V gene is TRBV13-1, the J gene TRBJ2-3; 12 bases fit TRBD2. Germline lookup yields CDR1 NSHNY and CDR2 SYGAGN. This CDR3 is built from 14 residues. CDR3 sequence reads: CASSPDWGGETLYF. The covered CDR3 bases are TGTGCCAGCAGTCCGGACTGGGGGGGAGAA.

On this clone itself: The gene names given are mouse names. The read halts 4 residues ahead of the CDR3 end, with the missing end drawn from the germline J gene. V is TRBV4 and J is TRBJ2-4, with TRBD2 matching over 9 bases. Germline assignment: CDR1 LGHDT and CDR2 YNNKQL (reference sequence). The CDR3 has 16 amino acids. Unmatched junction bases numbered 6, after V lost 5 bases and J lost 0 bases. The sequenced part of the CDR3 DNA is TGTGCCAGCAGCAGGGACTGGGAGACTAGTCAAAAC. The encoded protein is CASSRDWETSQN. The entire CDR3 protein reads CASSRDWETSQNTLYF.

This clone showed up many times. Gene names follow the mouse nomenclature. The read ends 4 residues early relative to the CDR3; the germline J gene fills the gap. This sequence joins TRBV13-3 and TRBJ2-1, with D tentatively TRBD2 (6 bases). The CDR3 extends over 16 amino acids. The V end was cut by 1 base, the J end by 0 bases, with 11 bases between. Germline loops: CDR1 NNHDY, CDR2 SYVADS. The part of the CDR3 DNA that was read is TGTGCCAGCAGTGATCTGGGGCTACATAACTATGCT. Translated: CASSDLGLHNYA. The whole CDR3 reads CASSDLGLHNYAEQFF.

This clone was picked up many times. Any gene name here is a mouse gene name. The read terminates 4 residues ahead of where the CDR3 ends, so the germline J gene completes it. This sequence joins TRBV13-2 and TRBJ1-4; 7 bases are shared with TRBD1. Germline lookup yields CDR1 NNHNN and CDR2 SYGAGS (reference sequence). The length of the CDR3 is 15 residues. The CDR3 loop reads CASGDGRGRSERLFF. The sequenced CDR3 bases are TGTGCCAGCGGTGATGGTAGGGGGCGCAGCGAA.

This clone was seen repeatedly, ten times or more. Mouse gene names and germline throughout. The read gets to within 4 residues of the CDR3 end, and the germline J gene fills in the rest. The identical CDR3 is also encoded by other nucleotide sequences in the sample. The V call is TRBV19, the J call TRBJ1-1; 8 bases match TRBD1. This CDR3 spans 14 amino acids. V was pared by 4 bases and J by 1 base, with 3 bases of the junction left unmatched. Germline loops: CDR1 FNHDT, CDR2 SITEND (reference sequence). The CDR3 loop is CASSSDRANTEVFF. The part of the CDR3 DNA that was read is TGTGCCAGCAGTTCGGACAGGGCGAACACA.

This clone was seen many times. The gene symbols are mouse symbols. The read gets to within 4 residues of the CDR3 end, and the germline J gene fills in the rest. The chain joins TRBV19 to TRBJ1-2; possible D gene TRBD1, 6 bases. Per germline, CDR1 FNHDT and CDR2 SITEND (reference sequence). V lost 4 bases to trimming and J lost 0 bases, with 10 bases between them. The CDR3 consists of 14 residues. The CDR3 region is CASSRDKANSDYTF. Partial CDR3 DNA: TGTGCCAGCAGTCGGGACAAAGCAAACTCC. Drawing the rest from reference TRBV19 and TRBJ1-2, the complete variable domain is GGIITQTPKFLIGQEGQKLTLKCQQNFNHDTMYWYRQDSGKGLRLIYYSITENDLQKGDLSEGYDASREKKSSFSLTVTSAQKNEMAVFLCASSRDKANSDYTFGSGTRLLVI.

At least ten counts were recorded for this clone. Gene names refer to mouse genes. The CDR3 goes on 4 residues after the read ends, and that part is filled in from the germline J gene. V is TRBV1 and J is TRBJ2-1; D is ambiguous. CDR3 length equals 16 residues. Trimming shortened V by 0 bases and J by 0 bases, and 9 bases separated the two germline ends. From germline, CDR1 is NSQYPW and CDR2 LRSPGD (reference sequence). Incomplete CDR3 DNA: TGCACCTGCAGTGCAGATGCGCAGTATAACTATGCT. Protein sequence: CTCSADAQYNYA. The whole CDR3 region reads CTCSADAQYNYAEQFF. The full variable domain, in which reference TRBV1 and TRBJ2-1 provide the parts outside the CDR3, is VTLLEQNPRWRLVPRGQAVNLRCILKNSQYPWMSWYQQDLQKQLQWLFTLRSPGDKEVKSLPGADYLATRVTDTELRLQVANMSQGRTLYCTCSADAQYNYAEQFFGPGTRLTVL.

This clone was seen many times. Mouse gene names and germline throughout. The sequenced CDR3 bases are TGCACCTGCAGTGACTGGGGGATCCAAGAC. Translating gives CTCSDWGIQD. From start to end, the CDR3 is CTCSDWGIQDTQYF. The V and J genes are TRBV1 and TRBJ2-5; the match to TRBD2 covers 8 bases. The read ends 4 residues shy of where the CDR3 ends; the end is completed using the germline J gene. V lost 4 bases, J lost 2 bases, and 2 bases stayed unmatched. Per the germline V gene, CDR1 is NSQYPW and CDR2 is LRSPGD (reference sequence). The CDR3 has 14 amino acids.

Note on this clone: Germline and genes here are mouse. The read stops 4 residues short of the end of the CDR3; the missing end is completed from the germline J gene. The V call is TRBV13-3, the J call TRBJ2-5, with 11 bases lining up with TRBD2. Trimming at V came to 3 bases and at J to 1 base, leaving 1 base not matched to a gene. The CDR3 sequence is 15 residues long. Looked up from germline, CDR1 is NNHDY and CDR2 is SYVADS. CDR3 region: CASSVDWGDQDTQYF. The CDR3 bases that were read are TGTGCCAGCAGTGTGGACTGGGGGGACCAAGAC.

There are many counts of this clone. The listed genes are named as in mouse. The observed sequence ends 4 residues before the CDR3 terminus, with the missing tail filled in from the germline J gene. The chain has TRBV1 and TRBJ2-7; 10 positions agree with TRBD2. Unmatched junction bases numbered 6, after V lost 1 base and J lost 0 bases. The CDR3 is made up of 17 amino acids. The germline V gene encodes CDR1 NSQYPW and CDR2 LRSPGD (reference sequence). Incomplete CDR3 DNA: TGCACCTGCAGTGCAGGCGCGGACTGGGGGAGCTCCTAT. This codes for CTCSAGADWGSSY. The full CDR3 protein is CTCSAGADWGSSYEQYF.

This clone was observed at least ten times. The gene names given are mouse names. The CDR3 extends 4 residues past the end of the read, so its final part is completed from the germline J gene. This chain links TRBV13-3 with TRBJ1-4; the match to TRBD1 covers 7 bases. The CDR3 is 13 amino acids. V dropped 6 bases and J dropped 4; count of bases not matched to a gene: 3. Germline V lookup: CDR1 NNHDY, CDR2 SYVADS. The CDR3: CASTRGFNERLFF. The sequenced CDR3 bases are TGTGCCAGCACCAGGGGGTTCAACGAA.

This clone was observed a handful of times. This likely traces to a read error, being one base from a far larger clone. All gene names here are mouse names. The observed sequence ends 4 residues before the CDR3 terminus, with the missing tail filled in from the germline J gene. The gene calls are TRBV13-3 and TRBJ1-1; 10 bases agree with TRBD1. This CDR3 has 12 amino acids. Germline lookup yields CDR1 NNHDY and CDR2 SYVADS. CDR3 amino acids: CASMDRGTEVFF. Incomplete CDR3 DNA: TGTGCCAGCATGGACAGGGGGACA.

In its sample, this clone was seen many times. The gene symbols are mouse symbols. The CDR3 end is not reached by the read, which stops 4 residues before it; the germline J gene fills it in. The V and J genes are TRBV13-3 and TRBJ2-5; 7 nucleotides align to TRBD2. Germline trimming cut 2 bases from V and 2 bases from J; bases unmatched to any gene: 2. The CDR3 is 14 amino acids. Germline values: CDR1 NNHDY, CDR2 SYVADS. CDR3 in amino acids: CASSEGGFQDTQYF. The DNA read from the CDR3 is TGTGCCAGCAGTGAGGGGGGGTTCCAAGAC. Complete variable domain (other parts from reference TRBV13-3 and TRBJ2-5): EAAVTQSPRSKVAVTGGKVTLSCHQTNNHDYMYWYRQDTGHGLRLIHYSYVADSTEKGDIPDGYKASRPSQENFSLILELASLSQTAVYFCASSEGGFQDTQYFGPGTRLLVL.

There are many counts of this clone. The protein recorded in TCRdb does not match the translated DNA at residue 11; the protein presented here comes from translating the DNA. Genes and germline come from the mouse. The read ends 3 residues shy of where the CDR3 ends; the end is completed using the germline J gene. The chain joins TRBV13-3 to TRBJ1-6; 8 bases match TRBD1. TRBJ1-6 is reported as an ORF; its role is uncertain. This CDR3 spans 14 amino acids. Germline V lookup: CDR1 NNHDY, CDR2 SYVADS. V lost 4 bases to trimming and J lost 7 bases; unmatched junction nucleotides: 4. The part of the CDR3 DNA that was read is TGTGCCAGCAGTTGGACAGGGCGGAATTCGCCC. Translated: CASSWTGRNSP. The full CDR3 protein reads CASSWTGRNSPLYF.

This clone was observed a few times. Gene and germline names: mouse. CDR3 sequence reads: CTCSAGRGDERLFF. CDR3 bases read: TGCACCTGCAGTGCAGGCAGGGGTGACGAA. V gene TRBV1 combines with J gene TRBJ1-4, with D perhaps TRBD1 (6 bases). With the read ending 4 residues before the CDR3 end, the germline J gene is used to fill in that end. The germline V gene encodes CDR1 NSQYPW and CDR2 LRSPGD (reference sequence). The CDR3 is 14 amino acids. V lost 1 base to trimming and J lost 6 bases, with 9 bases between them.

Only a few counts were recorded for this clone. A much bigger clone sits one base away, suggesting this may be a read error. Gene names and germline match the mouse. The CDR3 end falls 4 residues outside the read, so it is completed with the germline J gene. The V and J genes are TRBV3 and TRBJ2-7; D not resolved. In germline, CDR1 is SNHLY, CDR2 FYNGKV (reference sequence). The CDR3 totals 11 residues. CDR3 region: CASSLTDEQYF. Incomplete CDR3 DNA: TGTGCCAGCAGTTTAACAGAT.

This clone has a count of ten or more. The listed genes are named as in mouse. The sequenced fragment ends 4 residues before the CDR3 boundary, so the rest is inferred from the germline J gene. The genes are TRBV16 and TRBJ2-3; 12 bases map to TRBD2. Germline CDR1 SGHSA, CDR2 FRNQAP. The V segment lost 3 bases and the J segment 0 bases; nucleotides outside the gene matches: 7. The CDR3 loop spans 18 amino acids. Partial CDR3 DNA: TGTGCAAGCAGCTTCAGAGACTGGGGGGGCCCTAGTGCAGAA. It encodes CASSFRDWGGPSAE. From start to end, the CDR3 is CASSFRDWGGPSAETLYF.

This clone was seen many times. Mouse gene names apply. The observed sequence ends 4 residues before the CDR3 terminus, with the missing tail filled in from the germline J gene. The chain recombines TRBV4 with TRBJ1-1; unclear D gene. The V gene lost 4 bases and the J gene lost 1 base, with 4 bases spanning the gap. This CDR3 region has 12 residues. CDR1 and CDR2 (germline): LGHDT, YNNKQL (reference sequence). The CDR3 sequence: CASSFLNTEVFF. The CDR3 bases that were read are TGTGCCAGCAGCTTCTTAAACACA. Full variable domain (missing parts from reference TRBV4 and TRBJ1-1): ETAVFQTPNYHVTQVGNEVSFNCKQTLGHDTMYWYKQDSKKLLKIMFSYNNKQLIVNETVPRRFSPQSSDKAHLNLRIKSVEPEDSAVYLCASSFLNTEVFFGKGTRLTVV.

This clone occurred many times. The gene names here belong to mouse. The read is 4 residues too short to cover the CDR3 end, so that end is filled in from the germline J gene. The chain combines TRBV13-3 with TRBJ2-1; 8 bases line up with TRBD1. CDR3 size: 13 residues. CDR1 and CDR2 from the germline V gene are NNHDY and SYVADS. Germline trimming cut 3 bases from V and 4 bases from J; bases unmatched to any gene: 0. The sequenced part of the CDR3 DNA is TGTGCCAGCAGTGGGACAGGGTATGCT. This translates into CASSGTGYA. The full CDR3 protein reads CASSGTGYAEQFF.

This clone is labeled as medium-sized (0.01 to 0.1%). Gene names and germline refer to mouse. The observed sequence ends 4 residues before the CDR3 terminus, with the missing tail filled in from the germline J gene. This chain links TRBV14 with TRBJ2-2, with 8 bases that match TRBD1. Unmatched junction bases numbered 3, after V lost 1 base and J lost 4 bases. CDR1 is SGHDT and CDR2 is FRDEAV in the germline V gene. The CDR3 totals 15 residues. This CDR3 is CASSFRTGFTGQLYF. The DNA read from the CDR3 is TGTGCCAGCAGTTTCAGGACAGGGTTCACCGGG.

As regards this clone: The genes are named according to mouse. The CDR3 end falls 4 residues outside the read, so it is completed with the germline J gene. The chain combines TRBV13-2 with TRBJ2-5; the match to TRBD2 covers 8 bases. The V gene's germline CDR1 is NNHNN and CDR2 SYGAGS (reference sequence). CDR3 size: 16 residues. The junction had 5 bases not matched to a gene; V was cut back by 0 bases and J by 2 bases. The CDR3: CASGDANWGTQDTQYF. Partial CDR3 DNA: TGTGCCAGCGGTGATGCAAACTGGGGGACCCAAGAC.

This clone was seen ten or more times. Gene and germline names: mouse. From the germline J gene comes the end of the CDR3, since the read stops 4 residues before it. This chain links TRBV19 with TRBJ2-1; 8 positions agree with TRBD1. The CDR3 runs 18 residues. V was clipped by 4 bases and J by 1 base; unmatched bases: 13. The germline V gene has CDR1 FNHDT and CDR2 SITEND (reference sequence). CDR3 sequence reads: CASSYSLSRDRNYAEQFF. Partial CDR3 DNA: TGTGCCAGCAGTTACTCCCTGTCCCGGGACAGGAACTATGCT.

This clone has at least ten counts. Gene names are mouse gene names. The CDR3 end is not reached by the read, which stops 4 residues before it; the germline J gene fills it in. The genes are TRBV13-1 and TRBJ1-2; 8 bases are a match to TRBD1. The CDR3 sequence is 12 residues long. Germline V gives CDR1 NSHNY, CDR2 SYGAGN. The CDR3: CASSDRGRDYTF. The part of the CDR3 DNA that was read is TGTGCCAGCAGTGACAGGGGGCGC.

This clone was counted many times. The genes and germline here are from mouse. The read finishes 4 residues shy of the CDR3 end, and the germline J gene is used to complete it. The gene calls are TRBV19 and TRBJ2-2; D is possibly TRBD1 (6 bases). Trimming took off 4 bases at V and 0 bases at J, with 10 bases between the two ends. CDR3 length: 15 residues. In germline, CDR1 is FNHDT, CDR2 SITEND (reference sequence). CDR3 DNA, as far as it was read: TGTGCCAGCAGTCCCGGGACATCAAACACCGGG. It yields the protein CASSPGTSNTG. The whole CDR3 region reads CASSPGTSNTGQLYF.

This clone was seen a few times. The gene names given are mouse names. From the germline J gene comes the end of the CDR3, since the read stops 4 residues before it. The rearrangement joins TRBV13-1 to TRBJ2-2; D gene unclear. Germline V gene sequence: CDR1 NSHNY, CDR2 SYGAGN. Trimming took 7 bases from V and 5 from J, leaving 9 bases between them. This CDR3 has 12 residues. CDR3 DNA (partial): TGTGCCAGCGCCGCCAGGACCGGG. It codes for CASAARTG. The whole CDR3 region reads CASAARTGQLYF.

In regard to this clone: Each gene name is a mouse one. The read ends 4 residues before the CDR3 terminus; that terminus is restored from the germline J gene. This chain connects TRBV13-3 to TRBJ2-7, with TRBD2 matching 11 bases. This CDR3 region has 14 residues. The germline V gene encodes CDR1 NNHDY and CDR2 SYVADS. The part of the CDR3 DNA that was read is TGTGCCAGCAGCACCGGGACTGGGGGTTAT. This sequence encodes CASSTGTGGY. The entire CDR3 is CASSTGTGGYEQYF.

This clone was recorded many times. Here the gene names and germline are mouse. CDR3 residues: CTCSAGTENTEVFF. CDR3 DNA, as far as it was read: TGCACCTGCAGTGCAGGGACAGAAAACACA. The chain employs TRBV1 and TRBJ1-1, with D maybe TRBD1 (6 bases). The read ends 4 residues before the CDR3 terminus; that terminus is restored from the germline J gene. The germline V gene encodes CDR1 NSQYPW and CDR2 LRSPGD (reference sequence). The V and J ends lost 1 base and 1 base respectively, with 7 bases between them. The CDR3 spans 14 residues.